This T cell receptor (beta chain) comes out of a study of naive and memory T cell subsets (dated by TCRdb to 2017 to 2019). Study-level background: The figure summarizing the skin biopsy and whole blood samples listed approximately 10 blood donors, 7 tuberculin skin test biopsies and 3 saline control biopsies. PCR2 was typically run as a SYBR Green qPCR and stopped at a set threshold, although low-input samples could use end-point PCR of around 6 cycles instead.

Library preparation was by 5' RACE. The ligated cDNA was amplified by four rounds of PCR, in which nested alpha and beta constant region primers were used together with the SP2 primer. For the blood and skin samples, reverse transcription of TCR RNA was done with SuperScript IV along with alpha and beta constant region primers. An oligonucleotide carrying the Illumina SP2 primer and a UMI was ligated to the 3' end of the cDNA by means of T4 RNA ligase 1. The 12-nucleotide UMI consisted of two random hexamers with an eight-base spacer between the hexamers to prevent hairpin formation. TCR alpha and beta chain libraries were processed separately from the second PCR onward, with dual indexing for multiplexing. After pooling, the indexed libraries were analyzed by capillary electrophoresis and sequenced on either an Illumina MiSeq or NextSeq. To boost base diversity and improve cluster recognition, PhiX DNA at about 5-7.5% was spiked into the libraries. As for how the authors treated the data: Demultiplexor took UMIs from read 2, joined the UMIs to the TCR sequence from read 1, and separated reads according to sample indices. V and J genes and V-J junctions were identified by Decombinator, which gave every TCR a five-part identifier that included V and J deletions. UMIs were used by Collapsinator to correct sequencing errors and PCR amplification heterogeneity, so that a UMI-based abundance was obtained for each TCR. CDR3Translator converted identifiers to nucleotide sequence, translated to amino acids, and extracted CDR3 regions using terminal motifs. After normalization to the amount of input RNA, the error-corrected alpha and beta TCR counts from blood and from skin were compared. TCRdb redid the processing of the public reads, applying fastp at Q25 and MiXCR, and retained in-frame beta chains. Entries are consolidated by CDR3 protein sequence, retaining the most common genes and DNA. Here the V and J calls rest on TCRdb's processing, not on the authors' analysis. The sample table shows tens of thousands of distinct CDR3 sequences, and around 8% are seen once. Roughly a fifth of the sample rests with the top ten.

This clonotype was recorded many times. Its antigen remains undetermined. Base qualities are not provided; no much larger clone lies one nucleotide away. The study reported a robust and sensitive protocol to amplify, sequence and analyze TCRs, based on 3' ligation of a UMI-containing oligonucleotide to TCR cDNA. For whole blood analysis, 2.5 ml of peripheral blood was collected from healthy adult volunteers into Tempus tubes, and RNA was extracted following the manufacturer's instructions. Before reverse transcription, total RNA that had not been cell sorted was treated with RQ1 DNase, with a target input of about 1 to 1,100 ng. To check how robust the pipeline was in samples where T cells make up a minority population, libraries were built from skin biopsies and whole blood. V is cut by 7 bases and J by 1 base, and the space between the germline ends is 15 bases. From the cysteine up to the phenylalanine, the CDR3 has a length of 14 residues. Of the read, only the CDR3 DNA is kept; its 42 bases are in frame from base 1. The germline V gene encodes CDR1 SQVTM and CDR2 ANQGSEA.

The full study reports these points: The potential sensitivity of the RNA-based method to TCR transcript changes with T cell activation and differentiation was acknowledged.

This TCR derives from a female donor in good health. The chain couples TRBV29-1 to TRBJ2-3, with the D segment possibly TRBD1 or TRBD2, each aligning over 5 bases. The CDR3 region: CSGHGTGRTDTQYF. The DNA sequence follows: TGCAGCGGGCATGGGACGGGTCGCACAGATACGCAGTATTTT.